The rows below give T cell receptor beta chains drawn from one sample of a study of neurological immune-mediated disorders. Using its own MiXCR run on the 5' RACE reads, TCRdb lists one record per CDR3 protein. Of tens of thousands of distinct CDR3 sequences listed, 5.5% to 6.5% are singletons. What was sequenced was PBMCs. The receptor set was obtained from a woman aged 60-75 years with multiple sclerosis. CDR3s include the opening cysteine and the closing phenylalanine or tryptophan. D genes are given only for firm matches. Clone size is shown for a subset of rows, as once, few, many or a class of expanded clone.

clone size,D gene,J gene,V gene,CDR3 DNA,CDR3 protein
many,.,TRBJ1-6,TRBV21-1,TGTGCCAGCAGCAAACCGTCGAGGGCGGGTCATAATTCACCCCTCCACTTT,CASSKPSRAGHNSPLHF
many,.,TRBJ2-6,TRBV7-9,TGTGCCAGCATGTGGGGCCCTGGGGCCAACGTCCTGACTTTC,CASMWGPGANVLTF
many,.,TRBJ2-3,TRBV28,TGTGCCACCTCGAGGGGCCCGGGCACAGATACGCAGTATTTT,CATSRGPGTDTQYF
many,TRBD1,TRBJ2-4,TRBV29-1,TGCAGCGTTGAGAGACAGGGGGAAAACATTCAGTACTTC,CSVERQGENIQYF
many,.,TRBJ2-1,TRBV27,TGTGCCTCAGCCTTTTTTATGGATGAGCAGTTCTTC,CASAFFMDEQFF
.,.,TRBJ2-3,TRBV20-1,TGCAGTGCAGAAATGTGGGGGGGGCCATCTCTGGCAGATACGCAGTATTTT,CSAEMWGGPSLADTQYF
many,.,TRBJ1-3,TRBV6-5,TGTGCCAGCAGTTACAGGACAGTGGCTAGCTCTGGAAACACCATATATTTT,CASSYRTVASSGNTIYF
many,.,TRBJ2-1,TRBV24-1,TGTGCCACCAGTGATTTCGGTGAGCAGTTCTTC,CATSDFGEQFF
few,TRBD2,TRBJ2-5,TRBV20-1,TGCAGTGCGGGGACTAGCGGGGGAGGTCTAGAGACCCAGTACTTC,CSAGTSGGGLETQYF
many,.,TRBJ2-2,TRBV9,TGTGCCAGCAGCACACGGACCAGCACCGGGGAGCTGTTTTTT,CASSTRTSTGELFF
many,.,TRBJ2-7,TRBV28,TGTGCCAGCAGTTTATTGCAGGACGGCATCTACGAGCAGTACTTC,CASSLLQDGIYEQYF
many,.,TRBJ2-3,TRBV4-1,TGCGCCAGCAGCCAACTGCCGGGGCTGAGCACAGATACGCAGTATTTT,CASSQLPGLSTDTQYF
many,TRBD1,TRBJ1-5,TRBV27,TGTGCCAGCAGCCCTTACGGACAGGTGCGAAATCAGCCCCAGCATTTT,CASSPYGQVRNQPQHF
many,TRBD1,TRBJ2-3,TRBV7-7,TGTGCTAGCAGCCGGACAGGTCTCAGCACAGATACGCAGTATTTT,CASSRTGLSTDTQYF
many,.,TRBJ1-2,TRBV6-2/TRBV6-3,TGTGCCAGCAGTTACCCCGTCGCCACCAGGAGGAATGGCTACACCTTC,CASSYPVATRRNGYTF
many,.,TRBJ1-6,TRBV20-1,TGCAGTGCTAGCAGAGCATCCTTAAATTCACCCCTCCACTTT,CSASRASLNSPLHF
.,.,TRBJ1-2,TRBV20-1,TGCAGTGCTAGAGATCAGGGGCAGGGCTTCCATGGCTACACCTTC,CSARDQGQGFHGYTF
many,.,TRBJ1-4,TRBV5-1,TGCGCCAGCAGCCCGGCAGACGGACCTAATGAAAAACTGTTTTTT,CASSPADGPNEKLFF
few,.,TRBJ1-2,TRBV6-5,TGTGCCAGCAGTTACTCTCGGCAGAGTAACTATGGCTACACCTTC,CASSYSRQSNYGYTF
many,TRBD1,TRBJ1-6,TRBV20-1,TGCAGTGCTAGAGTTATGACAGGGCAAGCGAATTCACCCCTCCACTTT,CSARVMTGQANSPLHF
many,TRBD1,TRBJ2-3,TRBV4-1,TGCGCCAGCAGCCCTAGTCCGGGACAGGGATCAGATACGCAGTATTTT,CASSPSPGQGSDTQYF
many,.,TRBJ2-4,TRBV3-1,TGTGCCAGCAGCCAAGATGGGCAGGTTCAGTACTTC,CASSQDGQVQYF
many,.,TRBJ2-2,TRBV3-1,TGTGCCAGCAGCCAAGTCCGGTCTAGCACCGGGGAGCTGTTTTTT,CASSQVRSSTGELFF
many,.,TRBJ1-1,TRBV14,TGTGCCAGCAGCCAACGGGGGGCGGTCATCGAAGCTTTCTTT,CASSQRGAVIEAFF
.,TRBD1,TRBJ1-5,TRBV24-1,TGTGCCACCAGGGACAGGGGACCATATAGCAATCAGCCCCAGCATTTT,CATRDRGPYSNQPQHF
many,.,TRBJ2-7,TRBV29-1,TGCAGCGTACGGGGTTCCTACGAGCAGTACTTC,CSVRGSYEQYF
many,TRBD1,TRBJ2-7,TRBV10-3,TGTGCCATCCTTCGGGACAGGGGGAGTCAGCAGTACTTC,CAILRDRGSQQYF
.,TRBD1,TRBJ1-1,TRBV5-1,TGCGCCAGCAGCTTTCAACAGGGGCTCTTGAACACTGAAGCTTTCTTT,CASSFQQGLLNTEAFF
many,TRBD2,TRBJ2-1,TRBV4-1,TGCGCCAGCAGCCAAGATCTGGCGGGGGGACTCTACAATGAGCAGTTCTTC,CASSQDLAGGLYNEQFF
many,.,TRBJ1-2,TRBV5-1,TGCGCCAGCAGCTTGGCGGGAGGGTCTGGCTACACCTTC,CASSLAGGSGYTF
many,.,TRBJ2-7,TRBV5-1,TGCGCCAGCAGTCGGGGGGACAGTGGCCTATTCGAGCAGTACTTC,CASSRGDSGLFEQYF
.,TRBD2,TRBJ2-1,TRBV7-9,TGTGCCAGCAGCCCCCTGGGGCGGGGGGACCGTAGCGAGCAGTTCTTC,CASSPLGRGDRSEQFF
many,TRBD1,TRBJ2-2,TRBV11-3,TGTGCCAGCAGCTTAGGCCCCCAGGGGGAAGGCGCCGGGGAGCTGTTTTTT,CASSLGPQGEGAGELFF
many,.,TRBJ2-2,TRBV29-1,TGCAGCGTTGCTGTGAATGCGAACACCGGGGAGCTGTTTTTT,CSVAVNANTGELFF
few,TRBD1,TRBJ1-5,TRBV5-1,TGCGCCAGCAGCTTGGCTCCAATTTCTGCAGGGGGGCAGCCCCAGCATTTT,CASSLAPISAGGQPQHF
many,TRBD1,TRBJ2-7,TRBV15,TGTGCCACCAGCAGAGACTCGTGGCCGTTTAGGGACAGGAGATACGAGCAGTACTTC,CATSRDSWPFRDRRYEQYF
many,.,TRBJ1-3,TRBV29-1,TGCAGCGTTGAAGAAGTGACAAGCCCAGGAAACACCATATATTTT,CSVEEVTSPGNTIYF
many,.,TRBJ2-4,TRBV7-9,TGTGCCAGCAGCCACGTGGGGGAGCTACGAGCCAAAAACATTCAGTACTTC,CASSHVGELRAKNIQYF
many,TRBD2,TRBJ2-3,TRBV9,TGTGCCAGCAGCGTAGCTGGGTCGAGCGGGGGGACAGATACGCAGTATTTT,CASSVAGSSGGTDTQYF
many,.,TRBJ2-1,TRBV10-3,TGTGCCATCAGTGAGTCCGGTGTTGGGGTTGGTGAGCAGTTCTTC,CAISESGVGVGEQFF
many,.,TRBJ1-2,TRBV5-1,TGCGCCAGCAGCTTGCGGCAGGGAGGGACTGGCTACACCTTC,CASSLRQGGTGYTF
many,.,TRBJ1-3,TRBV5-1,TGCGCCAGCAGCGGGGGCTCTGGAAACACCATATATTTT,CASSGGSGNTIYF
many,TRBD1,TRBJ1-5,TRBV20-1,TGCAGTGCTCCTACCGGACAGGGCCGAGAGGAAGGGCCCCAGCATTTT,CSAPTGQGREEGPQHF
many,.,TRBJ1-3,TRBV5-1,TGCGCCAGCAGCTTAGACAGGATCTCTGGAAACACCATATATTTT,CASSLDRISGNTIYF
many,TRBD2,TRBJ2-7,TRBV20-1,TGCAGTGCTCCCCTCGGGAGGGGAACCTACGAGCAGTACTTC,CSAPLGRGTYEQYF
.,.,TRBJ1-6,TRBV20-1,TGCAGTCTGAGGTTAGGGGATTTTTCACCCCTCCACTTT,CSLRLGDFSPLHF
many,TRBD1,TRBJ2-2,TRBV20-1,TGCAGTGCTAGAGGAGCACAGGGGGCGTTCGGGGAGCTGTTTTTT,CSARGAQGAFGELFF
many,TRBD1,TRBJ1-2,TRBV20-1,TGCAGTGCCCCCCGACAGGGGAGTTATGGCTACACCTTC,CSAPRQGSYGYTF
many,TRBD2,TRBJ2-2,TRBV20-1,TGCAGTGCGCTAACTAGCGGGGGGAACACCGGGGAGCTGTTTTTT,CSALTSGGNTGELFF
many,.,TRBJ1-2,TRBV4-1,TGCGCCAGCAGCCAACAGGGGACCTATGGCTACACCTTC,CASSQQGTYGYTF
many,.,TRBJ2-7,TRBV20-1,TGCAGCCAGGGGAGCTCCTACGAGCAGTACTTC,CSQGSSYEQYF
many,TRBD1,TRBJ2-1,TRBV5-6,TGTGCCAGCAGCTTGCGTCGGGACAGCCTTTACAATGAGCAGTTCTTC,CASSLRRDSLYNEQFF
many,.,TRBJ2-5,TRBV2,TGTGCCAGCAAAAGGACAGCGCAAGAGACCCAGTACTTC,CASKRTAQETQYF
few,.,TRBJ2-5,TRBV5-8,TGTGCCAGCAGCTCACACGGGACAAAAAAAGAGACCCAGTACTTC,CASSSHGTKKETQYF
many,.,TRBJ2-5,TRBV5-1,TGCGCCAGCAGCTTGGGCGGGGTGGAGACCCAGTACTTC,CASSLGGVETQYF
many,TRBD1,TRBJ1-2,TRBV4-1,TGCGCCAGCAGCCAAGCTGGACAGGGTCTCTATGGCTACACCTTC,CASSQAGQGLYGYTF
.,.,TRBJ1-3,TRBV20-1,TGCAGTGCTAGAGATCTACGGGCGGCAAATGGAAACACCATATATTTT,CSARDLRAANGNTIYF